The subject of this entry is one T cell receptor beta chain. Its target is not known. The data originate from a study of yellow fever vaccine responses in identical twins. Broader study findings: Reportedly, the T cell response mounted by twins to vaccine seemed partly convergent, partly personalized.

A single record per CDR3 protein comes from TCRdb applying MiXCR to the RT-PCR reads. The sample lists 13,000 or so distinct CDR3 sequences, approximately 84% occurring once. V trimming: 1 base; J trimming: 7 bases; junction bases outside the gene matches: 3. The CDR3 is 14 residues long. Germline assignment: CDR1 SQVTM and CDR2 ANQGSEA. The sequences come from T cells from blood (PBMCs), unsorted or a sorted subset (not recorded which), collected before or after yellow fever vaccination (not recorded which). V gene TRBV29-1 combines with J gene TRBJ2-1; 11 positions match TRBD2. The TCR comes from a woman between 18 and 29 years old who received the yellow fever vaccine. CDR3 loop: CSVEGASGRNEQFF. CDR3 bases: TGCAGCGTTGAAGGGGCTAGCGGGAGGAATGAGCAGTTCTTC.